Listed below are T cell receptor beta chains from one sample, sequenced in a study of blood T cell repertoires in COVID-19. The table came from immunoSEQ multiplex PCR; TCRdb's copy has only in-frame clones and leaves some out. The repertoire consists of a few hundred thousand clones, with around 90% occurring once and the leading ten covering 2% to 3%. The sequencing sample was made of peripheral blood. These receptors came from a man aged 18 to 30 with active or convalescent COVID-19. Each CDR3 is given without its conserved first and last residue. D genes are given only for firm matches.

V,D,CDR3
TRBV19,TRBD1,ASTAGGYGYT
TRBV15,TRBD1,ATSARTTGFQPQH
TRBV5-1,.,ASSPDRDGGKLF
TRBV27,TRBD1,ASSAGTGFDGYT
TRBV9,TRBD2,ASSGGGLAGGADTQY
TRBV7-2,TRBD1,ASSPPGQGYTIY
TRBV4-1,TRBD2,ASSPLPPSGEIANIQY
TRBV29-1,.,SVAFQGRTYEQY
TRBV28,TRBD2,ASSSPMREGTDTQY
TRBV6-5,.,ASSYSEEGAYEQY
TRBV28,.,ASSFSGSRAYEQY
TRBV18,TRBD1,ASSPPSRGLQSGELF
TRBV12-3/TRBV12-4,.,ASSPSSSNEQF
TRBV7-9,.,ASSQSTGSYEQY
TRBV27,TRBD1,ASGRTGEKLF
TRBV27,TRBD1,ASSSHVTGGRGYT
TRBV7-3,.,ASSLRQGTEQY
TRBV20-1,.,SAGAGAQH
TRBV15,.,ATSRDPLLGVNTEAF
TRBV27,.,ASSLGGPYEQY
TRBV5-1,TRBD2,ASSSRLAGTYNEQF
TRBV13,.,ASSHHLGGQPQH
TRBV6-1,TRBD2,ASSEGTSGPTDTQY
TRBV24-1,TRBD2,ATSDTSYLAGHSTDTQY
TRBV4-1,.,ASSHGQTYEQY
TRBV4-2,TRBD2,ASSQGAGAIGELF
TRBV24-1,TRBD1,ATSDRTGAEAF
TRBV10-3,.,AISETLANTEAF
TRBV6-5,TRBD1,ASRVGQGRNIQY
TRBV28,.,ASSSGRGSGYT
TRBV11-2,.,ASSYSSYEQY
TRBV6-6,.,ASSRDRLNEQF
TRBV7-9,TRBD1,ASSLMDRGAGELF
TRBV7-9,TRBD1,ASSERDSGTHEQY
TRBV11-2,.,ASSSVRGTEAF
TRBV2,.,ASNAQLQGYGYT
TRBV6-2/TRBV6-3,.,ASSNTIYRADYGYT
TRBV5-1,TRBD1,ASSFANDRGGEQY
TRBV19,TRBD1,ASSPGTGGEYEQY
TRBV5-1,.,ASSGRPQGKNTEAF
TRBV18,TRBD2,ASSSGLQNTGELF
TRBV27,.,ASRQTQYSYNEQF
TRBV11-2,.,ATHPPGSSYNSPLH
TRBV7-9,.,ASSNEEMTGYNEQF
TRBV27,TRBD2,ASSSGAGGFNEQF
TRBV19,TRBD1,ASTSRTGGLNIQY
TRBV4-1,.,ASSGGLNYGYT
TRBV19,TRBD2,ASSLAGRYTDTQY
TRBV5-6,.,ASSLASGSYNEQF
TRBV11-2,.,ASSLESGWNEQF
TRBV29-1,TRBD1,SVQDRARSYEQY
TRBV7-2,TRBD1,ASSHGTAREKLF
TRBV15,.,ATSRRAGGGNTIY
TRBV2,.,ANARTEAF
TRBV11-3,.,ASSLDIWDFRNTDTQY
TRBV5-1,.,ASSLGGGSSYEQY